Listed below are T cell receptor beta chains from one sample, sequenced in a study of CD8 T cells in Susac syndrome. In TCRdb, the immunoSEQ multiplex PCR reads were re-called with MiXCR into one record per CDR3 protein. The sample has about 190,000 distinct CDR3 sequences, 85% to 95% seen once. Sequenced material: CD8+ T cells from PBMCs. Receptors were obtained from a human donor with Susac syndrome. The CDR3 runs from the conserved cysteine through the conserved F or W. D genes are given only for firm matches. Size is stated for part of the rows, as once, few or many counts, or as a class when the clone is expanded.

J	size	V	D	DNA	CDR3
TRBJ2-3	.	TRBV18	.	TGTGCCAGCTCACCAGGTTCCGTGAATACGCAGTATTTT	CASSPGSVNTQYF
TRBJ2-2	.	TRBV20-1	TRBD2	TGCAGTGCTAGAGATCCCACTAGCGGGGAAAACACCGGGGAGCTGTTTTTT	CSARDPTSGENTGELFF
TRBJ2-1	.	TRBV12-3/TRBV12-4	.	TGTGCCAGCAGTTTAGCGGGAGTTCACAATGAGCAGTTCTTC	CASSLAGVHNEQFF
TRBJ2-5	.	TRBV7-9	.	TGTGCCAGCAGCTTTGGAGGGGGCGAGTTTCGGGAGACCCAGTACTTC	CASSFGGGEFRETQYF
TRBJ2-1	.	TRBV11-3	.	TGTGCCAGCAGCCCTTCTAGCGCACTCTACAATGAGCAGTTCTTC	CASSPSSALYNEQFF
TRBJ1-1	.	TRBV6-5	TRBD1	TGTGCCAGCAGTTACGGGGGGACAGGGACGAACACTGAAGCTTTCTTT	CASSYGGTGTNTEAFF
TRBJ2-1	.	TRBV29-1	TRBD2	TGCAGCGGATCTTCCGGGACTAGCGGGAAAAATGAGCAGTTCTTC	CSGSSGTSGKNEQFF
TRBJ2-5	.	TRBV11-2	TRBD1	TGTGCCAGCAGCTTATCCCCCGGGACAGCGGAGACCCAGTACTTC	CASSLSPGTAETQYF
TRBJ2-7	.	TRBV20-1	.	TGCAGTGCTAGTCGTCTGGGAGGTTACGAGCAGTACTTC	CSASRLGGYEQYF
TRBJ2-2	.	TRBV7-8	TRBD1	TGTGCCAGCAGCTTATCCGGGACAGGGTTCAGCGGGGAGCTGTTTTTT	CASSLSGTGFSGELFF
TRBJ2-1	.	TRBV20-1	TRBD2	TGCAGTGCTCCGGGACTAGCGGGGGAGTTCTTC	CSAPGLAGEFF
TRBJ1-1	.	TRBV27	.	TGTGCCAGCAGGTCTCAGGGGAACACTGAAGCTTTCTTT	CASRSQGNTEAFF
TRBJ1-2	.	TRBV7-8	.	TGTGCCAGCAGCTTAGCGGTTCGGGCGGTAGCTAACTATGGCTACACCTTC	CASSLAVRAVANYGYTF
TRBJ1-3	.	TRBV12-3/TRBV12-4	.	TGTGCCAGCAGGATAAACAGGATTGGAAACACCATATATTTT	CASRINRIGNTIYF
TRBJ2-5	once	TRBV27	TRBD1	TGTGCCAGCAGTTCATGGACAGGGGCGGGGGAGACCCAGTACTTC	CASSSWTGAGETQYF
TRBJ2-7	once	TRBV5-1	.	TGCGCCAGCAGCTTCCCCGACGGGGGATCCTACGAGCAGTACTTC	CASSFPDGGSYEQYF
TRBJ2-2	.	TRBV15	.	TGTGCCACCAGCGAAGATATGAACACCGGGGAGCTGTTTTTT	CATSEDMNTGELFF
TRBJ2-5	.	TRBV2	.	TGTGCCAGCAGGCAAGAGACCCAGTACTTC	CASRQETQYF
TRBJ2-1	.	TRBV11-2	TRBD2	TGTGCCAGCAGCTTAGCCACTAGGCGGGGGATGGGGCGTCGGTTCTTC	CASSLATRRGMGRRFF
TRBJ2-5	.	TRBV13	.	TGTGCCAGCGGCACTTTAGAGACCCAGTACTTC	CASGTLETQYF
TRBJ2-7	.	TRBV4-2	.	TGTGCCAGCAGCCAAGATCTGGGGGGCTACGAGCAGTACTTC	CASSQDLGGYEQYF
TRBJ2-5	.	TRBV7-2	TRBD1	TGTGCCAGCAGCCCAGACAGGGGATGGGGAGAGACCCAGTACTTC	CASSPDRGWGETQYF
TRBJ2-7	.	TRBV9	.	TGTGCCAGCAGCGTAGAAGGGGCCAGCTCCTACGAGCAGTACTTC	CASSVEGASSYEQYF
TRBJ2-5	.	TRBV4-1	.	TGCGCCAGCAGCCAAGATGGGCGGGGTCAGACCCAGTACTTC	CASSQDGRGQTQYF
TRBJ2-5	once	TRBV5-1	.	TGCGCCAGCAAGTCGGAAGTTTACCAAGAGACCCAGTACTTC	CASKSEVYQETQYF
TRBJ1-5	.	TRBV9	TRBD1	TGTGCCAGCAGCGCGGGACAGACTAGCAATCAGCCCCAGCATTTT	CASSAGQTSNQPQHF
TRBJ2-7	.	TRBV28	TRBD2	TGTGCCAGCAGTTTTCGTAGCGGGAGGACCGACGAGCAGTACTTC	CASSFRSGRTDEQYF
TRBJ1-6	.	TRBV14	.	TGTGCCAGCAGCCAAGATCGAAGGTCACCCCTCCACTTT	CASSQDRRSPLHF
TRBJ2-6	.	TRBV2	.	TGTGCCAGCAGTGTTTTCAGTACTGGGGCCAACGTCCTGACTTTC	CASSVFSTGANVLTF
TRBJ1-1	once	TRBV30	.	TGTGCCTGGAAAAGGGGAACTGAAGCTTTCTTT	CAWKRGTEAFF
TRBJ1-6	.	TRBV27	.	TGTGCCAGCAGTAACAGGCTCGACAGCTCCTATAATTCACCCCTCCACTTT	CASSNRLDSSYNSPLHF